The 5 T cell receptor beta chains presented below share a single source sample, sequenced in a study of identifying expanded T cells in peripheral blood. The data were produced by immunoSEQ multiplex PCR, yet TCRdb's version contains in-frame clones alone and is incomplete. Of about 83,000 clones listed, 70% to 90% were seen once; the top ten hold around 2.7%. What was sequenced was blood. These receptors were collected from a person aged 18 to 75 in good health.

This clone was detected once. The chain has TRBV9 and TRBJ1-3, with 10 bases identical to TRBD1. This CDR3 has 13 residues. Germline V gene data show CDR1 as SGDLS and CDR2 as YYNGEE. V gave up 3 bases and J gave up 8 bases; unmatched junction bases: 2. CDR3 residues: CASSGQGADTIYF. The CDR3 nucleotides are TGTGCCAGCAGCGGACAGGGGGCAGACACCATATATTTT. The full variable domain, its missing parts supplied by reference TRBV9 and TRBJ1-3, is DSGVTQTPKHLITATGQRVTLRCSPRSGDLSVYWYQQSLDQGLQFLIQYYNGEERAKGNILERFSAQQFPDLHSELNLSSLELGDSALYFCASSGQGADTIYFGEGSWLTVV.

This chain connects TRBV9 to TRBJ2-3, with 8 bases that match TRBD1. The CDR3 is 16 residues long. Unmatched junction bases numbered 10, after V lost 5 bases and J lost 2 bases. Looked up from germline, CDR1 is SGDLS and CDR2 is YYNGEE. CDR3 bases: TGTGCCAGCAGTGGACTTCGACAGGGGCCCACAGATACGCAGTATTTT. This gives the protein CASSGLRQGPTDTQYF.

The chain recombines TRBV15 with TRBJ2-5; 10 nucleotides match TRBD1. The germline V gene has CDR1 LNHNV and CDR2 YYDKDF (reference sequence). Germline trimming cut 5 bases from V and 1 base from J; bases unmatched to any gene: 4. CDR3 length equals 15 residues. The CDR3 protein is CATSSWTGGQETQYF. The CDR3 nucleotides read TGTGCCACCAGCTCCTGGACAGGGGGCCAAGAGACCCAGTACTTC.

The gene calls are TRBV29-1 and TRBJ2-5; TRBD1 aligns across 7 bases. Germline values: CDR1 SQVTM, CDR2 ANQGSEA. The CDR3 runs to 12 residues. J was trimmed by 5 bases and V by 7 bases; bases with no gene match: 7. For the CDR3, the DNA is TGCAGCGCAACACAGGGGATGGAGACCCAGTACTTC. Protein product: CSATQGMETQYF.

The chain links TRBV7-9 to TRBJ1-1; perhaps TRBD1 as D (5 bases). The V end was cut by 3 bases, the J end by 6 bases, with 11 bases between. Germline lookup yields CDR1 SEHNR and CDR2 FQNEAQ (reference sequence). There are 13 residues in the CDR3. DNA for the CDR3: TGTGCCAGCAGCTTTACGGGGACCGCTGAAGCTTTCTTT. Translating it yields CASSFTGTAEAFF.